This T cell receptor (beta chain) derives from a study of blood T cell repertoires in COVID-19. Enrolled through a virtual design, the participants were between about 18 and 89 years of age and came from under 30 US areas. Self-reported history from a screening survey and questionnaire set each donor's cohort. The germline V gene has CDR1 SGHTA and CDR2 FQGNSA. Between the trimmed V and J ends, which lost 2 bases and 2 bases, there was a span of 14 bases. The CDR3 contains 16 residues. Study processing details: Nucleated cell counts were estimated from reference gene primer amplification. Method: immunoSEQ multiplex PCR; TCRdb's copy keeps in-frame clones and lacks some. V and J calls and clone size are copied from that table; D and trimming were computed from the DNA. The table has 300,000 to 350,000 clones, roughly 87% seen once.

This TCR was sampled from a woman under 40 who had recovered from COVID-19. This chain links TRBV7-2 with TRBJ2-3; D is possibly TRBD2 (6 bases). Sequencing input: PBMCs or T cells enriched from blood (not recorded which). CDR3 DNA sequence: TGTGCCAGCAGCTTACTCGGCGGGGAGACCACAGATACGCAGTATTTT. Protein product: CASSLLGGETTDTQYF.